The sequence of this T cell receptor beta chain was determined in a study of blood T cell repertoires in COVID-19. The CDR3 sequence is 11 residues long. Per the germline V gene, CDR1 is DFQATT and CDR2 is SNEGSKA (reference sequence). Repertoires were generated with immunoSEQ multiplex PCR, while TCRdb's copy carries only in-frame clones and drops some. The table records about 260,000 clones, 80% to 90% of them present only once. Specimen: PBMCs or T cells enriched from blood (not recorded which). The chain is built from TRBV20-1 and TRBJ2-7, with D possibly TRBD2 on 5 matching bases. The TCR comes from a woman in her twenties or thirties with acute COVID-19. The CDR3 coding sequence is TGCAGCCTAGGAGGCTCCTACGAGCAGTACTTC. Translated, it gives CSLGGSYEQYF.